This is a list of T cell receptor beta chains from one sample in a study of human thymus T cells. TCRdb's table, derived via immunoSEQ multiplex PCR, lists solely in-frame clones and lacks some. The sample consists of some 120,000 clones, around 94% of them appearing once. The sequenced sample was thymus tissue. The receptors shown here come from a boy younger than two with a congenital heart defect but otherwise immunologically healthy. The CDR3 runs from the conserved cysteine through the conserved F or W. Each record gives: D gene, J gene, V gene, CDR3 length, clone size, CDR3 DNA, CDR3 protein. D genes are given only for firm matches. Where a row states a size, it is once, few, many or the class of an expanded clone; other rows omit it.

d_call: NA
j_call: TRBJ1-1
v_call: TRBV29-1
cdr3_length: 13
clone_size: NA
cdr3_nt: TGCAGCGTTGAGGGAATTCTGAACACTGAAGCTTTCTTT
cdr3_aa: CSVEGILNTEAFF

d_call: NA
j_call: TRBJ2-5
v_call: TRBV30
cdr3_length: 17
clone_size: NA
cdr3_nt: TGTGCCTGGAGTGATAAGGTTGAGGGGAGTATCCAAGAGACCCAGTACTTC
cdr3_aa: CAWSDKVEGSIQETQYF

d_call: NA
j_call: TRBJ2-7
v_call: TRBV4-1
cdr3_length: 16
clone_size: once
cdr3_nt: TGCGCCAGCAGCCCAGGGGGGGGGCGGATAAACTACGAGCAGTACTTC
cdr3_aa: CASSPGGGRINYEQYF

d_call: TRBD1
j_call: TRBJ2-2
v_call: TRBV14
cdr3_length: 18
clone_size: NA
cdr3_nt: TGTGCCAGCAGCCAAGACGGACAGGGGGCGCCGGACACCGGGGAGCTGTTTTTT
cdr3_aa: CASSQDGQGAPDTGELFF

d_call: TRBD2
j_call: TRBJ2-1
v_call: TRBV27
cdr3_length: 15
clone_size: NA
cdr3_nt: TGTGCCAGCAGTCCTCAGCGGGGGGGACACAATGAGCAGTTCTTC
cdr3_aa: CASSPQRGGHNEQFF

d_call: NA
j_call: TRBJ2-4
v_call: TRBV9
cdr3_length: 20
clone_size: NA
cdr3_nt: TGTGCCAGCAGCGTAGGCCCTCCATTGCTCAGGGACTTAGCCAAAAACATTCAGTACTTC
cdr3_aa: CASSVGPPLLRDLAKNIQYF

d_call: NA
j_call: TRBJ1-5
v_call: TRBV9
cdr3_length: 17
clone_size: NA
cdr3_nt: TGTGCCAGCAGCCATGCTATGGGGGCGCGGGGGGATCAGCCCCAGCATTTT
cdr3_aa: CASSHAMGARGDQPQHF

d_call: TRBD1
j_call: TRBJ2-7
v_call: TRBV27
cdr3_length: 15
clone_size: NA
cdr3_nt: TGTGCCAGCAGCCCAGGACAGGTTTTGGCCGAGGAGCAGTACTTC
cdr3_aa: CASSPGQVLAEEQYF

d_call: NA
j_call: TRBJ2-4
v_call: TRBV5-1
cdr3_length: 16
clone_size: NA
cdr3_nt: TGCGCCAGCAGTCCCCGACCGACGGAGACCAAAAACATTCAGTACTTC
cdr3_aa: CASSPRPTETKNIQYF

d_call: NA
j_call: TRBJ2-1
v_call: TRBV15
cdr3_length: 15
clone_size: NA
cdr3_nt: TGTGCCACCAGCAGAGACCGGCCGATCCTCAATGAGCAGTTCTTC
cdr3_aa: CATSRDRPILNEQFF

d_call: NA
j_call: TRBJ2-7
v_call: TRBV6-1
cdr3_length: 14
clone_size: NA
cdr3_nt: TGTGCCAGCAGTGAAGCGTGGGGAAACGACGAGCAGTACTTC
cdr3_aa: CASSEAWGNDEQYF

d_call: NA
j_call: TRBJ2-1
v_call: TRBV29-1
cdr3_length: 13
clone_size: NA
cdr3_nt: TGCAGCGTTAGTGACCTCTCCTACAATGAGCAGTTCTTC
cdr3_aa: CSVSDLSYNEQFF

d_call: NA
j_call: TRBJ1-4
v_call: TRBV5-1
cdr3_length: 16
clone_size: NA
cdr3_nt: TGCGCCAGCAGCTTGCGGGGAGACAGGATTAATGAAAAACTGTTTTTT
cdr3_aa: CASSLRGDRINEKLFF

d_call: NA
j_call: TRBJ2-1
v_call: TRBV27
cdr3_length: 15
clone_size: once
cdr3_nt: TGTGCCAGCACGTCACCGGGACCGAACCACAATGAGCAGTTCTTC
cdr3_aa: CASTSPGPNHNEQFF

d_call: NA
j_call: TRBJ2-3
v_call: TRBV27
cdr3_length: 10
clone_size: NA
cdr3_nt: TGTGCCAGCACCTTTTATACGCAGTATTTT
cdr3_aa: CASTFYTQYF

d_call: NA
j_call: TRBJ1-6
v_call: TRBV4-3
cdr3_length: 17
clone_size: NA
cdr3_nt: TGCGCCAGCAGCCAAGATAGGGGGATCTCCTATAATTCACCCCTCCACTTT
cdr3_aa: CASSQDRGISYNSPLHF

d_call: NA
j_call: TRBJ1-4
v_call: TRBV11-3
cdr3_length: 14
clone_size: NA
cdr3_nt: TGTGCCAGCAGCTTAGGTCCCCGAGATGAAAAACTGTTTTTT
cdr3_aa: CASSLGPRDEKLFF

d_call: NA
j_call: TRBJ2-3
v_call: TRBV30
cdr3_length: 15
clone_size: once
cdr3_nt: TGTGCCTGGAGTGCTGACAGTCCAGACACAGATACGCAGTATTTT
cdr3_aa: CAWSADSPDTDTQYF

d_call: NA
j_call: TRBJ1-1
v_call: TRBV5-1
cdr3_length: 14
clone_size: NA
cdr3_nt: TGCGCCAGCAGCCACGGACAGAAAAACACTGAAGCTTTCTTT
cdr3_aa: CASSHGQKNTEAFF

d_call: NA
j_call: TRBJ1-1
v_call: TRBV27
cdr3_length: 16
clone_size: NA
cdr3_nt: TGTGCCAGCCCCTGCGGCCGAGGGGGTATTACCACTGAAGCTTTCTTT
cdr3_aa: CASPCGRGGITTEAFF

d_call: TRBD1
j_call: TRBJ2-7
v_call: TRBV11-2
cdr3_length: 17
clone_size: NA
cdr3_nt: TGTGCCAGCAGCTCAGATAGAACAGGGGAAATATGCTACGAGCAGTACTTC
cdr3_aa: CASSSDRTGEICYEQYF

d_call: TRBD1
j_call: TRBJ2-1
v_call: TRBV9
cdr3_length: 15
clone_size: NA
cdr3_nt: TGTGCCAGCAGCGAAGGACAGGGGGCTGGCAATGAGCAGTTCTTC
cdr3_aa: CASSEGQGAGNEQFF

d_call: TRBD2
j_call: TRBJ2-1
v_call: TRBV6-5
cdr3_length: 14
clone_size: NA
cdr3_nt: TGTGCCATCCGCAGCGGGGAGGGATACAATGAGCAGTTCTTC
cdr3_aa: CAIRSGEGYNEQFF

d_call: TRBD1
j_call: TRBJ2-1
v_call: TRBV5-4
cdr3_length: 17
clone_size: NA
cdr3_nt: TGTGCCAGCAGCCGCGACCTTGACAGGGAAGAAGACAATGAGCAGTTCTTC
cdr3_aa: CASSRDLDREEDNEQFF

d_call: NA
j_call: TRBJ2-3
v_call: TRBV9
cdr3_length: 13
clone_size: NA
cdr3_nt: TGTGCCAGCAGCGCACGGACGACAGATACGCAGTATTTT
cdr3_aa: CASSARTTDTQYF

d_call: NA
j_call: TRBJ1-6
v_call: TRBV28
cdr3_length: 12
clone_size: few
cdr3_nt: TGTGCCAGCAAGGGGCAGAATTCACCCCTCCACTTT
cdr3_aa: CASKGQNSPLHF

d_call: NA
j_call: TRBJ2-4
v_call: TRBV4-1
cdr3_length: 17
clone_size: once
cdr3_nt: TGCGCCAGCAGCCAAGTGCACGAGGGGGAAGCCAAAAACATTCAGTACTTC
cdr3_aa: CASSQVHEGEAKNIQYF

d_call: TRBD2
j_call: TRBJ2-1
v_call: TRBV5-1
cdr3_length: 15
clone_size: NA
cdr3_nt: TGCGCCAGCAGCACGGGACTAGAATCCTACAATGAGCAGTTCTTC
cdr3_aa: CASSTGLESYNEQFF

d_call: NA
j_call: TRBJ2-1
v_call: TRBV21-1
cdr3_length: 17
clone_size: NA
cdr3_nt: TGTGCCAGCACCCTCGTAGACGGACAGGGGCCCGACAATGAGCAGTTCTTC
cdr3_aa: CASTLVDGQGPDNEQFF

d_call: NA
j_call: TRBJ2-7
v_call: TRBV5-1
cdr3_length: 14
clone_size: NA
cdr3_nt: TGCGCCAGCAGCTACAGGGGAGGGGGAGACGAGCAGTACTTC
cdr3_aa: CASSYRGGGDEQYF

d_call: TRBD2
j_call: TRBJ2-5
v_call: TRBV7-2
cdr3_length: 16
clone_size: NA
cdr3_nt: TGTGCCAGCAGCGTTAAGGGGACTACCGCGGAAGAGACCCAGTACTTC
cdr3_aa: CASSVKGTTAEETQYF

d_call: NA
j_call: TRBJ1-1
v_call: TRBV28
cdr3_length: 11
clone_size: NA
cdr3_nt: TGTGCCAGCAGTTTACGGGGAGGGTGGGTTTTT
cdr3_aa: CASSLRGGWVF

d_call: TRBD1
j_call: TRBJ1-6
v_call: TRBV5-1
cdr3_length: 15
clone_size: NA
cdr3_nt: TGCGCCAGCAGCTTGGCCTACACAGGGGAATCACCCCTCCACTTT
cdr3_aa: CASSLAYTGESPLHF

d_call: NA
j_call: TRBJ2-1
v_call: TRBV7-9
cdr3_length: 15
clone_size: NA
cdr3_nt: TGTGCCACTCCTCCCACTCGAGGCTCCTACAATGAGCAGTTCTTC
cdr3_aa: CATPPTRGSYNEQFF

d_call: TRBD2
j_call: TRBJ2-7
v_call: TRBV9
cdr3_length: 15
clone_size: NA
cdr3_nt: TGTGCCAGCAGCGTCCTAGCGGGGGGTTTCAACGAGCAGTACTTC
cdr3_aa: CASSVLAGGFNEQYF

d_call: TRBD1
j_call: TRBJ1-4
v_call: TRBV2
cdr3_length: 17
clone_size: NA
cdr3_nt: TGTGCCAGCAGAGCACCGGGACAGGGGAGAAGGGGAGAAAAACTGTTTTTT
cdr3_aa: CASRAPGQGRRGEKLFF

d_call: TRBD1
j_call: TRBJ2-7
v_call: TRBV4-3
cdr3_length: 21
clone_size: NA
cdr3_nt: TGCGCCAGCAGCCATAGCCCGAGGACAGGTTACCAAGGGGGATACTCCTACGAGCAGTACTTC
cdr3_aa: CASSHSPRTGYQGGYSYEQYF

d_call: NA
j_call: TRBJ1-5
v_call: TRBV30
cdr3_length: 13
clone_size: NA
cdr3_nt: TGTGCCTGGAGGCCAGGAGGGAGTCAGCCCCAGCATTTT
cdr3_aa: CAWRPGGSQPQHF

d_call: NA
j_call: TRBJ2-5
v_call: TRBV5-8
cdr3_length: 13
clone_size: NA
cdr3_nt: TGTGCCAGCAGCGGAGGGGGCGGGGAGACCCAGTACTTC
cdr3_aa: CASSGGGGETQYF

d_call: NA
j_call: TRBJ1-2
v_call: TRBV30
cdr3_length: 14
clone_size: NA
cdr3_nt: TGTGCCTGGAGTGTACTAATAAAGGAGGATGGCTACACCTTC
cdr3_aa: CAWSVLIKEDGYTF

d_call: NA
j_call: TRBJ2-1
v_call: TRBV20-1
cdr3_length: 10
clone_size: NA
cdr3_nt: TGCAGTGCCTGGAACAATGAGCAGTTCTTC
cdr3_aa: CSAWNNEQFF

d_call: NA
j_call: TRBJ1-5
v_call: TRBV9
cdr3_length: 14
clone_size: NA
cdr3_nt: TGTGCCAGCAGCGCGGACTATAGCAATCAGCCCCAGCATTTT
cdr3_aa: CASSADYSNQPQHF

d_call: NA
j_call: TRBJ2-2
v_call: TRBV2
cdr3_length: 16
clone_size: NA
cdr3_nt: TGTGCCAGCAGCCCCGAAGGGGCAGGGGCCCCCGGGGAGCTGTTTTTT
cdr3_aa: CASSPEGAGAPGELFF

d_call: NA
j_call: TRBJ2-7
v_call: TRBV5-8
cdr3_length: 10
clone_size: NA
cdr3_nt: TGTGCCAGCAGCTTGTACGAGCAGTACTTC
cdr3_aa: CASSLYEQYF

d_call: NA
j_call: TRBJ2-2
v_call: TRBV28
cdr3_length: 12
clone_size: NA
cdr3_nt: TGTGCCAGCAGTTTAGCCACCGGGGAGCTGTTTTTT
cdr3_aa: CASSLATGELFF

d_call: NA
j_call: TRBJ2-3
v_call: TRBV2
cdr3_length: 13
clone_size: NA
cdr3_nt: TGTGCGTTTCAGACGGGGGACACAGATACGCAGTATTTT
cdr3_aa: CAFQTGDTDTQYF

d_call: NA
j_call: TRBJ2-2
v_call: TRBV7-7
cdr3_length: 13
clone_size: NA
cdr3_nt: TGTGCTAGCAGCCAATCGGACACCGGGGAGCTGTTTTTT
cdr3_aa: CASSQSDTGELFF

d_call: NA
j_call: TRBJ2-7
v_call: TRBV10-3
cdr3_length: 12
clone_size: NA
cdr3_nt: TGTGCCACCCTGGACCCACTCTACGAGCAGTACTTC
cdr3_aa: CATLDPLYEQYF

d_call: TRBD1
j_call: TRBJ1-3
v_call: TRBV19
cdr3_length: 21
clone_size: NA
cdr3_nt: TGTGCCAGTAGTCATTCTCCGGGACAGCAATACGGCCAGGGTACTGGAAACACCATATATTTT
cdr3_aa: CASSHSPGQQYGQGTGNTIYF

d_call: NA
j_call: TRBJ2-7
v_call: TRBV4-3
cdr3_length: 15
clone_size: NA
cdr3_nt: TGCGCCAGCAGCCCGACCGCCCTGAATTCCTACGAGCAGTACTTC
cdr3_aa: CASSPTALNSYEQYF